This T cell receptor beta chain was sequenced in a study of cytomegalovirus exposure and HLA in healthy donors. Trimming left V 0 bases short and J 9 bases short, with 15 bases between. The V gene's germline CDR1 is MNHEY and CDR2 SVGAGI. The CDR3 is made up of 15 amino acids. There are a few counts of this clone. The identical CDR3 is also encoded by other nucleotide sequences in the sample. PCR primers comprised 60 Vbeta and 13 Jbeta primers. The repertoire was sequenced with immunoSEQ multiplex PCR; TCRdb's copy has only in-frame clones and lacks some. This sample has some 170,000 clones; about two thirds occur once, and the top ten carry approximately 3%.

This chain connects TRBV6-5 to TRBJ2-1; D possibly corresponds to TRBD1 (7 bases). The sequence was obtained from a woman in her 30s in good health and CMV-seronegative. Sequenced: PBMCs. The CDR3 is CASSYSGTSGGEQFF. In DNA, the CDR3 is TGTGCCAGCAGTTACTCCGGGACTTCAGGGGGTGAGCAGTTCTTC.